This is a list of T cell receptor beta chains from one sample in a study of T cells in Graves' hyperthyroidism and ophthalmopathy. TCRdb called the multiplex PCR reads again in MiXCR, with one record for every CDR3 protein. The sample lists some 180,000 distinct CDR3 sequences; about 18% were seen once. The sequencing input was blood. Receptors were obtained from a woman between 50 and 59 years old with Graves' hyperthyroidism. CDR3s include the opening cysteine and the closing phenylalanine or tryptophan. The D gene is left open where the match is weak. The size field is filled for only some rows; it gives once, few, many or a size class.

V gene: TRBV7-2; clone size: many; D gene: NA; J gene: TRBJ1-1; CDR3 protein: CASSLLGARSTEAFF; CDR3 DNA: TGTGCCAGCAGCTTATTAGGCGCCCGGAGCACTGAAGCTTTCTTT
V gene: TRBV5-1; clone size: many; D gene: NA; J gene: TRBJ2-3; CDR3 protein: CASSLAYGTDTQYF; CDR3 DNA: TGCGCCAGCAGCTTGGCTTATGGCACAGATACGCAGTATTTT
V gene: TRBV27; clone size: few; D gene: NA; J gene: TRBJ2-7; CDR3 protein: CASSPTVGGEQYF; CDR3 DNA: TGTGCCAGCAGTCCTACAGTGGGAGGCGAGCAGTACTTC
V gene: TRBV19; clone size: NA; D gene: TRBD1; J gene: TRBJ2-5; CDR3 protein: CANSISLGTGGRLQTQYF; CDR3 DNA: TGTGCCAATAGTATATCCCTCGGGACAGGCGGCCGGTTGCAGACCCAGTACTTC
V gene: TRBV7-2; clone size: many; D gene: NA; J gene: TRBJ1-6; CDR3 protein: CASSSDSVYNSPLHF; CDR3 DNA: TGTGCCAGCAGCTCTGACAGTGTCTATAATTCACCCCTCCACTTT
V gene: TRBV29-1; clone size: NA; D gene: NA; J gene: TRBJ2-3; CDR3 protein: CSVRNPSTDTQYF; CDR3 DNA: TGCAGCGTCCGGAATCCGAGCACAGATACGCAGTATTTT
V gene: TRBV7-8; clone size: many; D gene: NA; J gene: TRBJ1-2; CDR3 protein: CASSKNQALGYGYTF; CDR3 DNA: TGTGCCAGCAGTAAGAACCAGGCCCTTGGCTATGGCTACACCTTC
V gene: TRBV29-1; clone size: NA; D gene: NA; J gene: TRBJ1-3; CDR3 protein: CSVGGATVSGNTIYF; CDR3 DNA: TGCAGCGTTGGAGGGGCTACAGTCTCTGGAAACACCATATATTTT
V gene: TRBV5-1; clone size: many; D gene: NA; J gene: TRBJ1-2; CDR3 protein: CASSQGQGYTF; CDR3 DNA: TGCGCCAGCAGCCAAGGACAAGGCTACACCTTC
V gene: TRBV11-2; clone size: many; D gene: TRBD2; J gene: TRBJ2-1; CDR3 protein: CASSLGRGVYNEQFF; CDR3 DNA: TGTGCCAGCAGCTTGGGGCGGGGGGTCTACAATGAGCAGTTCTTC
V gene: TRBV7-8; clone size: NA; D gene: TRBD1; J gene: TRBJ1-5; CDR3 protein: CASSMGRGLAGQPQHF; CDR3 DNA: TGTGCCAGCAGTATGGGGAGGGGGCTTGCAGGACAGCCCCAGCATTTT
V gene: TRBV9; clone size: many; D gene: NA; J gene: TRBJ2-1; CDR3 protein: CASSVGLATNNEQFF; CDR3 DNA: TGTGCCAGCAGCGTAGGTCTTGCGACCAACAATGAGCAGTTCTTC
V gene: TRBV19; clone size: few; D gene: NA; J gene: TRBJ1-1; CDR3 protein: CASSDHPDRTLNTEAFF; CDR3 DNA: TGTGCCAGTAGTGACCACCCCGACAGAACCTTGAACACTGAAGCTTTCTTT
V gene: TRBV7-2; clone size: many; D gene: TRBD1; J gene: TRBJ2-7; CDR3 protein: CASSARQGSPYEQYF; CDR3 DNA: TGTGCCAGCAGCGCAAGACAGGGATCACCCTACGAGCAGTACTTC
V gene: TRBV5-1; clone size: many; D gene: TRBD2; J gene: TRBJ2-1; CDR3 protein: CASSLGLAANNEQFF; CDR3 DNA: TGCGCCAGCAGCTTGGGGCTAGCGGCTAACAATGAGCAGTTCTTC
V gene: TRBV7-2; clone size: many; D gene: TRBD2; J gene: TRBJ2-1; CDR3 protein: CASSLGLFLERGANNEQFF; CDR3 DNA: TGTGCCAGCAGCTTAGGACTATTCCTAGAGCGGGGGGCCAACAATGAGCAGTTCTTC
V gene: TRBV28; clone size: many; D gene: NA; J gene: TRBJ1-2; CDR3 protein: CASRPRGTNYGYTF; CDR3 DNA: TGTGCCAGCAGGCCGCGGGGCACTAACTATGGCTACACCTTC
V gene: TRBV11-1; clone size: many; D gene: TRBD1; J gene: TRBJ1-2; CDR3 protein: CASSLEPQGAYGYTF; CDR3 DNA: TGTGCCAGCAGCTTAGAGCCCCAGGGGGCCTATGGCTACACCTTC
V gene: TRBV3-1; clone size: many; D gene: NA; J gene: TRBJ2-7; CDR3 protein: CASSHSYEQYF; CDR3 DNA: TGTGCCAGCAGCCATAGCTACGAGCAGTACTTC
V gene: TRBV28; clone size: NA; D gene: NA; J gene: TRBJ1-1; CDR3 protein: CASRQGSVNTEAFF; CDR3 DNA: TGTGCCAGCAGGCAGGGGTCCGTGAACACTGAAGCTTTCTTT
V gene: TRBV6-1; clone size: many; D gene: NA; J gene: TRBJ1-1; CDR3 protein: CASQSGYGENTEAFF; CDR3 DNA: TGTGCCAGCCAGTCCGGGTACGGGGAGAACACTGAAGCTTTCTTT
V gene: TRBV5-1; clone size: NA; D gene: TRBD1; J gene: TRBJ1-4; CDR3 protein: CASSWGYRGRNEKLFF; CDR3 DNA: TGCGCCAGCAGCTGGGGCTACAGGGGAAGGAATGAAAAACTGTTTTTT
V gene: TRBV2; clone size: many; D gene: NA; J gene: TRBJ2-5; CDR3 protein: CASSEGPGGQPETQYF; CDR3 DNA: TGTGCCAGCAGTGAAGGTCCCGGGGGCCAACCAGAGACCCAGTACTTC
V gene: TRBV28; clone size: NA; D gene: TRBD1; J gene: TRBJ1-5; CDR3 protein: CASSRDRGRDQPQHF; CDR3 DNA: TGTGCCAGCAGTCGGGACAGGGGGCGAGATCAGCCCCAGCATTTT
V gene: TRBV27; clone size: many; D gene: TRBD1; J gene: TRBJ1-1; CDR3 protein: CASSLTGGGHEAFF; CDR3 DNA: TGTGCCAGCAGTCTGACAGGGGGGGGTCATGAAGCTTTCTTT
V gene: TRBV7-9; clone size: NA; D gene: TRBD1; J gene: TRBJ1-2; CDR3 protein: CASSSGGDGYTF; CDR3 DNA: TGTGCCAGCAGTTCAGGGGGCGATGGCTACACCTTC
V gene: TRBV6-1; clone size: many; D gene: TRBD1; J gene: TRBJ1-5; CDR3 protein: CASRGTGNQPQHF; CDR3 DNA: TGTGCCAGCAGGGGGACAGGGAATCAGCCCCAGCATTTT
V gene: TRBV10-2; clone size: many; D gene: TRBD1; J gene: TRBJ2-7; CDR3 protein: CASSRTGPRTYEQYF; CDR3 DNA: TGCGCCAGCAGTCGGACAGGACCACGCACCTACGAGCAGTACTTC
V gene: TRBV2; clone size: many; D gene: NA; J gene: TRBJ1-1; CDR3 protein: CASTPLMNTEAFF; CDR3 DNA: TGTGCCAGCACACCCCTCATGAACACTGAAGCTTTCTTT
V gene: TRBV5-1; clone size: many; D gene: NA; J gene: TRBJ1-1; CDR3 protein: CASSFQENTEAFF; CDR3 DNA: TGCGCCAGCAGCTTCCAAGAGAACACTGAAGCTTTCTTT
V gene: TRBV7-7; clone size: many; D gene: TRBD2; J gene: TRBJ2-1; CDR3 protein: CASSFRSGGEQFF; CDR3 DNA: TGTGCTAGCAGCTTTCGTAGCGGGGGTGAGCAGTTCTTC
V gene: TRBV5-1; clone size: many; D gene: NA; J gene: TRBJ1-1; CDR3 protein: CASSLGIGADTEAFF; CDR3 DNA: TGCGCCAGCAGCTTGGGGATCGGGGCGGACACTGAAGCTTTCTTT
V gene: TRBV6-8; clone size: NA; D gene: NA; J gene: TRBJ2-7; CDR3 protein: CASLRGGCSYEQYF; CDR3 DNA: TGTGCCAGCCTCAGGGGGGGGTGCTCCTACGAGCAGTACTTC
V gene: TRBV7-8; clone size: NA; D gene: NA; J gene: TRBJ2-6; CDR3 protein: CASSLNNRGGSGANVLTF; CDR3 DNA: TGTGCCAGCAGCTTAAATAACAGGGGGGGCTCTGGGGCCAACGTCCTGACTTTC
V gene: TRBV2; clone size: many; D gene: TRBD1; J gene: TRBJ2-5; CDR3 protein: CASSDYRGEETQYF; CDR3 DNA: TGTGCCAGCAGTGACTACAGGGGCGAAGAGACCCAGTACTTC
V gene: TRBV12-3/TRBV12-4; clone size: many; D gene: TRBD1; J gene: TRBJ2-3; CDR3 protein: CASSLAQGATQYF; CDR3 DNA: TGTGCCAGCAGTTTAGCCCAGGGGGCTACGCAGTATTTT
V gene: TRBV7-9; clone size: many; D gene: TRBD1; J gene: TRBJ2-5; CDR3 protein: CASAIGTGQETQYF; CDR3 DNA: TGTGCCAGCGCAATCGGGACAGGGCAAGAGACCCAGTACTTC
V gene: TRBV7-6; clone size: many; D gene: NA; J gene: TRBJ2-1; CDR3 protein: CASSSTGSSYNEQFF; CDR3 DNA: TGTGCCAGCAGCTCTACAGGGAGCTCCTACAATGAGCAGTTCTTC
V gene: TRBV3-1; clone size: NA; D gene: NA; J gene: TRBJ2-7; CDR3 protein: CASSQDEQGYEQYF; CDR3 DNA: TGTGCCAGCAGCCAAGATGAACAGGGCTACGAGCAGTACTTC
V gene: TRBV25-1; clone size: many; D gene: TRBD2; J gene: TRBJ2-2; CDR3 protein: CASSPLAGNTGELFF; CDR3 DNA: TGTGCCAGCAGTCCCCTAGCGGGAAACACCGGGGAGCTGTTTTTT
V gene: TRBV6-1; clone size: many; D gene: NA; J gene: TRBJ1-1; CDR3 protein: CASSEPQRVEAFF; CDR3 DNA: TGTGCCAGCAGTGAACCCCAGAGAGTAGAAGCTTTCTTT
V gene: TRBV19; clone size: many; D gene: NA; J gene: TRBJ1-2; CDR3 protein: CASSNHLGNYGYTF; CDR3 DNA: TGTGCCAGTAGTAATCACTTGGGGAACTATGGCTACACCTTC
V gene: TRBV28; clone size: many; D gene: NA; J gene: TRBJ1-2; CDR3 protein: CASSSLGGGDYGYTF; CDR3 DNA: TGTGCCAGCAGTTCCCTGGGGGGGGGGGATTATGGCTACACCTTC
V gene: TRBV27; clone size: many; D gene: NA; J gene: TRBJ2-3; CDR3 protein: CASSLSIGTDTQYF; CDR3 DNA: TGTGCCAGCAGTCTCTCGATTGGCACAGATACGCAGTATTTT
V gene: TRBV20-1; clone size: many; D gene: TRBD1; J gene: TRBJ1-2; CDR3 protein: CSAGTGGASLGYTF; CDR3 DNA: TGCAGTGCCGGGACAGGGGGCGCGAGTCTTGGCTACACCTTC
V gene: TRBV28; clone size: many; D gene: NA; J gene: TRBJ1-5; CDR3 protein: CASRPGRTRVNQPQHF; CDR3 DNA: TGTGCCAGCAGACCGGGACGCACACGAGTCAATCAGCCCCAGCATTTT
V gene: TRBV28; clone size: many; D gene: NA; J gene: TRBJ2-6; CDR3 protein: CASSLQGSSSGANVLTF; CDR3 DNA: TGTGCCAGCAGTTTACAGGGTAGCAGTTCTGGGGCCAACGTCCTGACTTTC
V gene: TRBV12-3/TRBV12-4; clone size: many; D gene: NA; J gene: TRBJ1-2; CDR3 protein: CASSLRVGERYGYTF; CDR3 DNA: TGTGCCAGCAGTTTAAGGGTAGGGGAGAGGTATGGCTACACCTTC
V gene: TRBV16; clone size: many; D gene: NA; J gene: TRBJ1-1; CDR3 protein: CASSHDRNTEAFF; CDR3 DNA: TGTGCCAGCAGCCATGACAGGAACACTGAAGCTTTCTTT
V gene: TRBV19; clone size: many; D gene: TRBD1; J gene: TRBJ1-6; CDR3 protein: CASSSTGESPLHF; CDR3 DNA: TGTGCCAGTAGTTCGACAGGGGAATCACCCCTCCACTTT
V gene: TRBV7-3; clone size: many; D gene: TRBD2; J gene: TRBJ2-1; CDR3 protein: CASSLSAGGRGVLDEQFF; CDR3 DNA: TGTGCCAGCAGCTTAAGTGCGGGGGGGCGGGGGGTTTTGGATGAGCAGTTCTTC